This TCR beta chain derives from a study of CD8 T cells in Susac syndrome. Points from the study as a whole: That the number of individuals in its TCR sequencing and HLA analysis was relatively small was acknowledged by the study.

For this clonotype: The antigen is undetermined.

Reverse transcription of about 0.45 to 1 ug RNA was performed with random hexamers. Multiplex immunoSEQ PCR targeted 54 Vbeta and 13 Jbeta TCR beta segments. TCRdb re-analysed the immunoSEQ multiplex PCR reads in MiXCR, keeping a single row per CDR3 protein. The repertoire holds around 140,000 distinct CDR3 sequences, with approximately 79% as singletons. Per germline, CDR1 SGHTA and CDR2 FQGTGA. The V gene lost 1 base and the J gene lost 0 bases, with 10 bases spanning the gap. This CDR3 has 16 amino acids. The specimen was CD8+ T cells from PBMCs. The sequence was obtained from a human donor with multiple sclerosis. This sequence joins TRBV7-3 and TRBJ2-1, with D hard to call. The CDR3 spells CASSLNGRSSYNEQFF. DNA of the CDR3: TGTGCCAGCAGCTTAAACGGACGAAGCTCCTACAATGAGCAGTTCTTC.